What follows are 11 T cell receptor beta chains derived from one specimen sequenced in a study of blood T cell repertoires in COVID-19. The method was immunoSEQ multiplex PCR; TCRdb's version includes in-frame clones alone and lacks a portion of them. The sample carries over 85,000 clones, 65% to 80% recorded once. Sequencing was carried out using peripheral blood. These receptors originate from a woman aged 60-70 years with acute or convalescent COVID-19.

The V gene is TRBV9, the J gene TRBJ2-1; D is possibly TRBD2 (7 bases). The length of the CDR3 is 16 residues. V was shortened by 0 bases and J by 4 bases, with 14 bases between the two germline ends. Germline-derived CDR1 and CDR2 are SGDLS and YYNGEE. The CDR3 sequence: CASSVEGRGLYNEQFF. DNA of the CDR3: TGTGCCAGCAGCGTAGAGGGGCGGGGGCTTTACAATGAGCAGTTCTTC.

V gene TRBV3-1 (or the pseudogene TRBV3-2) combines with J gene TRBJ1-6, with D maybe TRBD1 (5 bases). The germline V gene encodes CDR1 LGHDT and CDR2 YNNKEL (reference sequence). The length of the CDR3 is 15 residues. Trimming left V 3 bases short and J 6 bases short, with 12 bases between. CDR3 residues: CASSQPGLTNSPLHF. CDR3 sequence (DNA): TGTGCCAGCAGCCAGCCGGGACTGACTAATTCACCCCTCCACTTT.

The J gene is TRBJ1-3, the V gene TRBV18, with D possibly being TRBD1 (6 bases). The CDR3 runs to 18 residues. The V gene lost 2 bases and the J gene lost 0 bases, with 17 bases spanning the gap. Germline V gene lookup returns CDR1 KGHSH and CDR2 LQKENI. DNA for the CDR3: TGTGCCAGCTCACCAAATCCACCCGGACAGATCTCTGGAAACACCATATATTTT. The encoded protein is CASSPNPPGQISGNTIYF.

The CDR3 nucleotides read TGTGCCAGCAGTACAGGGAGAAATTCACCCCTCCACTTT. As protein: CASSTGRNSPLHF. This rearrangement joins TRBV2 to TRBJ1-6, with D possibly TRBD1 on 6 matching bases. This CDR3 region has 13 residues. The V gene's germline CDR1 is SNHLY and CDR2 FYNNEI. The V end was cut by 5 bases, the J end by 7 bases, with 9 bases between.

The genes are TRBV7-9 and TRBJ1-4; D not resolved. This CDR3 contains 13 residues. The V and J ends lost 4 bases and 8 bases respectively, with 11 bases between them. CDR1 is SEHNR and CDR2 is FQNEAQ in the germline V gene (reference sequence). The CDR3 loop is CASSSSSREKLFF. The CDR3 nucleotides read TGTGCCAGCAGCTCGAGTTCCCGGGAAAAACTGTTTTTT.

J is TRBJ1-2 and V is TRBV5-6; D is unclear. This CDR3 spans 11 amino acids. Deletions cut 0 bases from V and 7 bases from J, with 4 bases between. CDR1 is SGHDT and CDR2 is YYEEEE in the germline V gene. The CDR3 loop reads CASSLGVGYTF. Written as DNA, the CDR3 is TGTGCCAGCAGCTTGGGAGTTGGCTACACCTTC.

This clone appeared a single time. This sequence joins TRBV24-1 and TRBJ2-7; 7 nucleotides align to TRBD1. The CDR3 extends over 16 amino acids. Germline loops: CDR1 KGHDR, CDR2 SFDVKD. V trimming: 4 bases; J trimming: 2 bases; junction bases outside the gene matches: 10. CDR3 bases: TGTGCCACCAGTGACAATGGACAGGTATCACCCTACGAGCAGTACTTC. Protein: CATSDNGQVSPYEQYF.

This clone was seen more than once but under ten times. V is TRBV7-9 and J is TRBJ1-2, with 7 bases that match TRBD1. Trimming took 6 bases from V and 8 from J; bases not matched to a gene: 9. This CDR3 comprises 13 residues. Looked up from germline, CDR1 is SEHNR and CDR2 is FQNEAQ (reference sequence). In DNA, the CDR3 is TGTGCCAGCAGACCCGACAGGGTTGAGGGCTACACCTTC. It specifies CASRPDRVEGYTF. Variable domain in full (rest from reference TRBV7-9 and TRBJ1-2): DTGVSQNPRHKITKRGQNVTFRCDPISEHNRLYWYRQTLGQGPEFLTYFQNEAQLEKSRLLSDRFSAERPKGSFSTLEIQRTEQGDSAMYLCASRPDRVEGYTFGSGTRLTVV.

This chain links TRBV19 with TRBJ1-5, with a possible D match to TRBD1 (6 bases). This CDR3 contains 15 residues. The germline CDR1 and CDR2 sequences are LNHDA and SQIVND (reference sequence). The germline V and J ends were trimmed by 5 bases and 3 bases, with 14 bases remaining between them. The CDR3, as DNA: TGTGCCAGTAGTCCCTGGGACACTGACAATCAGCCCCAGCATTTT. Protein sequence: CASSPWDTDNQPQHF.

This clone was seen a handful of times. This chain joins TRBV3-1 (or the pseudogene TRBV3-2) and TRBJ2-7; TRBD1 might be the D (6 bases). Germline values: CDR1 LGHDT, CDR2 YNNKEL (reference sequence). The V gene lost 1 base and the J gene lost 0 bases, with 13 bases spanning the gap. CDR3 length equals 16 residues. The CDR3 sequence: CASSQGTWGRSYEQYF. CDR3 coding DNA: TGTGCCAGCAGCCAAGGGACTTGGGGGCGCTCCTACGAGCAGTACTTC.

The chain employs TRBV9 and TRBJ2-3, with 8 bases that match TRBD1. CDR3 length: 14 amino acids. V shed 3 bases and J 6 bases; nucleotides not matched to a gene: 6. CDR1 is SGDLS, CDR2 YYNGEE, per germline. In nucleotides, the CDR3 is TGTGCCAGCAGCGACGACAGGGGAATGGATACGCAGTATTTT. Translated: CASSDDRGMDTQYF.